Included here is one T cell receptor (beta chain) sequence, with context. This sample is part of a study of long-term antiretroviral therapy in people with HIV. V gave up 4 bases and J gave up 5 bases, with 18 bases separating them. Per germline, CDR1 SGHDT and CDR2 YYEEEE. The CDR3 totals 15 residues. The assay used was immunoSEQ (version v3.0), run at survey level. Libraries were prepared by immunoSEQ multiplex PCR; TCRdb keeps only in-frame clonotypes and omits some of them. This sample has some 22,000 clones, with around 86% found just once. The chain joins TRBV5-6 to TRBJ2-5; perhaps TRBD2 as D (6 bases). The source is a man aged 45-65 years with HIV. The input for sequencing was unsorted PBMCs, taken 0.4 years after starting antiretroviral therapy. DNA for the CDR3: TGTGCCAGCAGCCGGGACTGGGGGAATTCCGAGACCCAGTACTTC. Its translation: CASSRDWGNSETQYF. Combining the CDR3 with reference TRBV5-6 and TRBJ2-5 gives the whole variable domain DAGVTQSPTHLIKTRGQQVTLRCSPKSGHDTVSWYQQALGQGPQFIFQYYEEEERQRGNFPDRFSGHQFPNYSSELNVNALLLGDSALYLCASSRDWGNSETQYFGPGTRLLVL.